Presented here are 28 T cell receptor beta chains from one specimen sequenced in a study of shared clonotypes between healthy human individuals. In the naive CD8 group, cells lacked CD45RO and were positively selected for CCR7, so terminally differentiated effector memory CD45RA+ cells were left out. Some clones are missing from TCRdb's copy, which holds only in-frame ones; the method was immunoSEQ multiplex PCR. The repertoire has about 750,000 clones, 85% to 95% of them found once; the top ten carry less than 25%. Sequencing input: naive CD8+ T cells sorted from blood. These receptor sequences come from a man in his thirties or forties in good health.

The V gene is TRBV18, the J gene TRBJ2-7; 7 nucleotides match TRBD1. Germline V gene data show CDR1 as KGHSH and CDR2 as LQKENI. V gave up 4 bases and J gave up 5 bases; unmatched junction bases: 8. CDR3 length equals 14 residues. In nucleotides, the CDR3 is TGTGCCAGCTCACGACAGGGATTGAACGACGAGCAGTACTTC. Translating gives CASSRQGLNDEQYF.

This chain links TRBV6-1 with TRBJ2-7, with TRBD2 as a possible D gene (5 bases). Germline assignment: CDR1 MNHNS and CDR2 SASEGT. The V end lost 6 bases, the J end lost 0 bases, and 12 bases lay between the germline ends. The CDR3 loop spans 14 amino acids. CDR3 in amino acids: CASRDIGLSYEQYF. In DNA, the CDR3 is TGTGCCAGCAGAGATATCGGACTCTCCTACGAGCAGTACTTC.

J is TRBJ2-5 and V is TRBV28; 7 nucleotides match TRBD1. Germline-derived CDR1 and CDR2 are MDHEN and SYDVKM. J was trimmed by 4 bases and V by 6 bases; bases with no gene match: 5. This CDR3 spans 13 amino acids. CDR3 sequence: CASSQNRGETQYF. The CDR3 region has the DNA TGTGCCAGCAGCCAGAACAGGGGAGAGACCCAGTACTTC.

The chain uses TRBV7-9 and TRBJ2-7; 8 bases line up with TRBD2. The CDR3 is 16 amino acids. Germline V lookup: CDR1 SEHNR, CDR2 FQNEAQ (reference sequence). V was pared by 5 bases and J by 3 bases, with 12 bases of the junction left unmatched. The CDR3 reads CASSSQAGENDYEQYF. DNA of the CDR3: TGTGCCAGCAGCAGTCAAGCGGGAGAAAATGACTACGAGCAGTACTTC.

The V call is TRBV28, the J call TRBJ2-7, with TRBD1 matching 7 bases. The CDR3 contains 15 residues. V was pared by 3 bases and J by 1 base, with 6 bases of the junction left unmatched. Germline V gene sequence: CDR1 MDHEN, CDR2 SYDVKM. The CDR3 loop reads CASSLMTGPSYEQYF. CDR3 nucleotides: TGTGCCAGCAGTTTGATGACAGGGCCTTCCTACGAGCAGTACTTC.

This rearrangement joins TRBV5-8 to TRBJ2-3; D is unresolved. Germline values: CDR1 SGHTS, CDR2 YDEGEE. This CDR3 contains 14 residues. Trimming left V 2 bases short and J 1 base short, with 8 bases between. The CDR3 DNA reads TGTGCCAGCAGCTTCCGGACCCGCACAGATACGCAGTATTTT. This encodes CASSFRTRTDTQYF.

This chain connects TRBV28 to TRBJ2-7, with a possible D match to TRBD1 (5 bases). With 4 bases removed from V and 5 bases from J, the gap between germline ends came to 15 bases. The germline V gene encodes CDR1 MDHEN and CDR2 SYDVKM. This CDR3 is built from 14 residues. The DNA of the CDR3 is TGTGCCAGCAGTTCGGGCCAAGGGGCCGACGAGCAGTACTTC. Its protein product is CASSSGQGADEQYF.

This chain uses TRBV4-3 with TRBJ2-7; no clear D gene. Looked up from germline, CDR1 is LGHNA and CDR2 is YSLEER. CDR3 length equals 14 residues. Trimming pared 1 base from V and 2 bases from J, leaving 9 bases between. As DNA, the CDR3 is TGCGCCAGCAGCCAAGTTTTGGGTCCCTACGAGCAGTACTTC. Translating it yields CASSQVLGPYEQYF.

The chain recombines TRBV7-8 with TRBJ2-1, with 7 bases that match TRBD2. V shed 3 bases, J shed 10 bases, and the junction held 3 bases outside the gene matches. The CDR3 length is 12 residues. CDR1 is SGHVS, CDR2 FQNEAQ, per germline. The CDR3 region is CASSFSTSEQFF. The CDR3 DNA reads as TGTGCCAGCAGCTTCTCGACTAGCGAGCAGTTCTTC.

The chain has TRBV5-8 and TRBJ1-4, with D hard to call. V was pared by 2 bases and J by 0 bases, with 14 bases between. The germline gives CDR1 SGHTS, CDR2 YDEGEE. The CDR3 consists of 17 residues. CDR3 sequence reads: CASSLGPYLATNEKLFF. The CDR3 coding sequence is TGTGCCAGCAGCTTAGGCCCCTATTTGGCAACTAATGAAAAACTGTTTTTT.

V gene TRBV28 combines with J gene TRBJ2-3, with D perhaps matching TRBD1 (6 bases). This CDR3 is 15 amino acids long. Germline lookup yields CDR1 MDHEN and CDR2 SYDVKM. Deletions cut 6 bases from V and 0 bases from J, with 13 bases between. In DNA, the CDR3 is TGTGCCAGCAGCAAGACAGGCCTTAGCACAGATACGCAGTATTTT. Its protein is CASSKTGLSTDTQYF.

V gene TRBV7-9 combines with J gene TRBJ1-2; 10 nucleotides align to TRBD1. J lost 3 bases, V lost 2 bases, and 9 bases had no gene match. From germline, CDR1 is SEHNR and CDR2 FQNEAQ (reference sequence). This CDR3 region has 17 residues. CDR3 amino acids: CASSLTPRQGADYGYTF. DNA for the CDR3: TGTGCCAGCAGCTTAACGCCGAGACAGGGGGCGGACTATGGCTACACCTTC.

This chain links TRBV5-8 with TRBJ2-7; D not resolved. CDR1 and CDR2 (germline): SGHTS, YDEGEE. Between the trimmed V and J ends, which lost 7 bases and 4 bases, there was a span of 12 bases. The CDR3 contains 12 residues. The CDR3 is CASPHRAYEQYF. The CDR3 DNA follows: TGTGCCAGCCCCCACCGAGCTTACGAGCAGTACTTC.

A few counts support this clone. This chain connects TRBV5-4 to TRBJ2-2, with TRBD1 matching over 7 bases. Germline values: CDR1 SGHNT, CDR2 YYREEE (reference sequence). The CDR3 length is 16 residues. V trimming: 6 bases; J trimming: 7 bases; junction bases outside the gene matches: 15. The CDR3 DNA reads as TGTGCCAGCACCACGTTGACAGGGCTCAAAGGCGGGGAGCTGTTTTTT. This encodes CASTTLTGLKGGELFF.

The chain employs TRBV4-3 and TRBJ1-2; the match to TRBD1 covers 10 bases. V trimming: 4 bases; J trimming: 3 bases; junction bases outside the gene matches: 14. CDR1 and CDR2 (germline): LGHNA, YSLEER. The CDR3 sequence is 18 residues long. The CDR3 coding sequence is TGCGCCAGCAGCCCTGACGTCGTCGGACAGGGGGTCTACTATGGCTACACCTTC. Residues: CASSPDVVGQGVYYGYTF.

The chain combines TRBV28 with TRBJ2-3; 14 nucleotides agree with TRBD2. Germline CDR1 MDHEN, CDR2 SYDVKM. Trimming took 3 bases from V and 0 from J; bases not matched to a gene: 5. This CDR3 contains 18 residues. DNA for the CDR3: TGTGCCAGCAGTTTCCGGACTAGCGGGAGGCTTAGCACAGATACGCAGTATTTT. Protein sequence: CASSFRTSGRLSTDTQYF.

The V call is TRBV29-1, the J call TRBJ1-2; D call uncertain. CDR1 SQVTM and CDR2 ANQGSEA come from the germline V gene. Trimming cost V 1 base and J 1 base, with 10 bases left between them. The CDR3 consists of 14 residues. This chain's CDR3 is CSVEGARLNYGYTF. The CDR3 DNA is TGCAGCGTTGAAGGAGCCCGACTTAACTATGGCTACACCTTC.

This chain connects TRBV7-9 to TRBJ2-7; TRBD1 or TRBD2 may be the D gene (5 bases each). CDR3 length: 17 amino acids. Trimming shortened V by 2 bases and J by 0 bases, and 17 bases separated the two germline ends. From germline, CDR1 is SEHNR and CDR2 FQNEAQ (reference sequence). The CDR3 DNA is TGTGCCAGCAGCTTAAGGGGCGGGCAGGGTTACTCCTACGAGCAGTACTTC. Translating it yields CASSLRGGQGYSYEQYF.

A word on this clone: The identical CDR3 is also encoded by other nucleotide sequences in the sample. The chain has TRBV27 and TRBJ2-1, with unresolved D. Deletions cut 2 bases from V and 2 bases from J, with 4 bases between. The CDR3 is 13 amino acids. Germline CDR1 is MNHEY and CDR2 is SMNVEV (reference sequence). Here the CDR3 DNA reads TGTGCCAGCAGTTTACGGCCCTACAATGAGCAGTTCTTC. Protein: CASSLRPYNEQFF.

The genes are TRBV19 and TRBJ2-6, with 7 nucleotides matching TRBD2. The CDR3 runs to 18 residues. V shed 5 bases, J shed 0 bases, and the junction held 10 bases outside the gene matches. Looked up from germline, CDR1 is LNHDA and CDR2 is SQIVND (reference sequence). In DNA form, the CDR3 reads TGTGCCAGTAGTCGGGGGGATGACGAATACTCTGGGGCCAACGTCCTGACTTTC. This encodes CASSRGDDEYSGANVLTF.

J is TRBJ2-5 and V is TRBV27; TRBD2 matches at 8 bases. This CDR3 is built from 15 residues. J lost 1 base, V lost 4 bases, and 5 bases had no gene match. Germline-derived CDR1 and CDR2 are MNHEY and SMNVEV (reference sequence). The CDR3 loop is CASSSPGGGQETQYF. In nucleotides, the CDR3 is TGTGCCAGCAGTTCCCCCGGGGGGGGCCAAGAGACCCAGTACTTC.

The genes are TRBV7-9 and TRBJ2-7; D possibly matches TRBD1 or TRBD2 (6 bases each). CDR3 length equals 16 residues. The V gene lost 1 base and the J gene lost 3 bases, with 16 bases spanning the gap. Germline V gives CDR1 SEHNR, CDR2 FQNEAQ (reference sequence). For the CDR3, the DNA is TGTGCCAGCAGCTTAGGTCGGAGGGGGGCACACTACGAGCAGTACTTC. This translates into CASSLGRRGAHYEQYF.

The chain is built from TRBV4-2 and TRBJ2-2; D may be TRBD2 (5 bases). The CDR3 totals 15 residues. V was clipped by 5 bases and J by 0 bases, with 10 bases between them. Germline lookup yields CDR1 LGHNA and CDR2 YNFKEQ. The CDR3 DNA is TGTGCCAGCAGCTACGACTATCCGAACACCGGGGAGCTGTTTTTT. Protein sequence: CASSYDYPNTGELFF.

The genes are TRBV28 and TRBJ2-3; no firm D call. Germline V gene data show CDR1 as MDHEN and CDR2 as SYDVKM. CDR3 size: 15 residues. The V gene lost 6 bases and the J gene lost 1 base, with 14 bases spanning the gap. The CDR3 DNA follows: TGTGCCAGCAGCCGACTTGGGCAGGGCACAGATACGCAGTATTTT. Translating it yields CASSRLGQGTDTQYF.

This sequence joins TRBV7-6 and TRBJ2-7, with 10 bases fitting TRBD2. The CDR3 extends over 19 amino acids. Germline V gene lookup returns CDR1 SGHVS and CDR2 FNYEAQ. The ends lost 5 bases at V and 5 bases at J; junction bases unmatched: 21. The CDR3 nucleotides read TGTGCCAGCAGCCCTCAAGCGGGAGGGCCTTTATCCGGAGTGAACGAGCAGTACTTC. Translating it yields CASSPQAGGPLSGVNEQYF. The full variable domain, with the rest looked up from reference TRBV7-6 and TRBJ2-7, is GAGVSQSPRYKVTKRGQDVALRCDPISGHVSLYWYRQALGQGPEFLTYFNYEAQQDKSGLPNDRFSAERPEGSISTLTIQRTEQRDSAMYRCASSPQAGGPLSGVNEQYFGPGTRLTVT.

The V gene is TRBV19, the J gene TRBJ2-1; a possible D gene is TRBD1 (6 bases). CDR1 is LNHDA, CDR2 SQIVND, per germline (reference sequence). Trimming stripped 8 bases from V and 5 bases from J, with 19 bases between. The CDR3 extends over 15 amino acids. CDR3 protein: CASHISGTNHNEQFF. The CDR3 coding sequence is TGTGCCAGTCACATTTCCGGGACAAACCACAATGAGCAGTTCTTC.

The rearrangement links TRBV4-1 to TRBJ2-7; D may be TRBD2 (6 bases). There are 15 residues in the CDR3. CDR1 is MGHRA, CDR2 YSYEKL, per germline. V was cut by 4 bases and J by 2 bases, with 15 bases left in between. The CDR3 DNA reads TGCGCCAGCAGCCCCGCCGGGACTGGAGCCTACGAGCAGTACTTC. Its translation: CASSPAGTGAYEQYF.

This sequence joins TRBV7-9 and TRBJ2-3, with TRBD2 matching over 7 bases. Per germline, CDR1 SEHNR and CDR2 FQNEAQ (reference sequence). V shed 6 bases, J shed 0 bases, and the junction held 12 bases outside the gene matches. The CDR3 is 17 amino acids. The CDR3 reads CASRPGGGGLSTDTQYF. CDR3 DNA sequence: TGTGCCAGCAGACCGGGGGGAGGAGGGCTGAGCACAGATACGCAGTATTTT.